These 8 T cell receptor beta chains share one sample of origin, sequenced in a study of siplizumab effects on memory and regulatory T cells. The method was immunoSEQ multiplex PCR; TCRdb's version includes in-frame clones alone and lacks a portion of them. The sample shows under 85,000 clones, 80% to 90% of them seen only once. Sequences were obtained from Tregs sorted from blood. All receptors come from a human donor in good health.

The genes are TRBV30 and TRBJ1-5; D is possibly TRBD1 (5 bases). V was pared by 0 bases and J by 6 bases, with 9 bases between. This CDR3 has 13 residues. Germline values: CDR1 GTSNPN, CDR2 SVGIG (reference sequence). The CDR3 loop is CAWSVQVLQPQHF. CDR3 nucleotide sequence: TGTGCCTGGAGTGTACAGGTCCTTCAGCCCCAGCATTTT.

Only one count was recorded for this clone. The genes are TRBV7-9 and TRBJ1-4, with 7 bases aligning to TRBD1. The germline V gene encodes CDR1 SEHNR and CDR2 FQNEAQ (reference sequence). Trimming took 4 bases from V and 7 from J; bases not matched to a gene: 9. This CDR3 spans 15 amino acids. CDR3 residues: CASSSRTGEGEKLFF. CDR3 DNA: TGTGCCAGCAGCTCCCGAACAGGGGAGGGTGAAAAACTGTTTTTT.

V and J are TRBV6-5 and TRBJ2-7, with D possibly matching TRBD1 (5 bases). The CDR3 spans 13 residues. Germline CDR1 MNHEY, CDR2 SVGAGI. The V gene lost 5 bases and the J gene lost 3 bases, with 11 bases spanning the gap. For the CDR3, the DNA is TGTGCCAGCAGTCGTCCAGGGATCTACGAGCAGTACTTC. Translated, it gives CASSRPGIYEQYF.

This rearrangement joins TRBV30 to TRBJ1-5; the D gene is possibly TRBD1 (5 bases). Germline V CDR1 and CDR2: GTSNPN, SVGIG (reference sequence). V lost 8 bases, J lost 9 bases, and 23 bases lay in between. CDR3 length: 14 residues. The CDR3 coding sequence is TGTGCCGCCTCCACGGGGGGGAGTTTGGTGCCCCAGCATTTT. Amino acid sequence: CAASTGGSLVPQHF.

This sequence joins TRBV15 and TRBJ2-1; TRBD2 aligns across 13 bases. J lost 9 bases, V lost 4 bases, and 6 bases had no gene match. The CDR3 sequence is 15 residues long. Germline CDR1 is LNHNV and CDR2 is YYDKDF (reference sequence). DNA for the CDR3: TGTGCCACCAGCAAGGGACTAGCGGGGCAGAGTGAGCAGTTCTTC. As protein: CATSKGLAGQSEQFF.

V usage is TRBV28 and J usage is TRBJ1-4, with D hard to call. The length of the CDR3 is 12 residues. V was pared by 5 bases and J by 5 bases, with 6 bases between. The germline V gene encodes CDR1 MDHEN and CDR2 SYDVKM. CDR3 amino acids: CASSPGNEKLFF. CDR3 nucleotides: TGTGCCAGCAGTCCAGGAAATGAAAAACTGTTTTTT.

This sequence joins TRBV30 and TRBJ1-2; D gene uncertain. Trimming shortened V by 0 bases and J by 10 bases, and 21 bases separated the two germline ends. The CDR3 consists of 15 residues. Germline CDR1 GTSNPN, CDR2 SVGIG (reference sequence). In nucleotides, the CDR3 is TGTGCCTGGAGTGTAGCAGCCATACATTCCCAAGTCTACACCTTC. It yields the protein CAWSVAAIHSQVYTF.

The rearrangement joins TRBV2 to TRBJ2-4; 8 bases match TRBD2. The length of the CDR3 is 17 residues. The germline gives CDR1 SNHLY, CDR2 FYNNEI. V lost 8 bases, J lost 3 bases, and 15 bases stayed unmatched. The DNA of the CDR3 is TGTGCCAGCGGCTTCCTCCCCACGGGGGGGCGCAAAAACATTCAGTACTTC. Residues: CASGFLPTGGRKNIQYF. Filled out from reference TRBV2 and TRBJ2-4, the complete variable domain reads EPEVTQTPSHQVTQMGQEVILRCVPISNHLYFYWYRQILGQKVEFLVSFYNNEISEKSEIFDDQFSVERPDGSNFTLKIRSTKLEDSAMYFCASGFLPTGGRKNIQYFGAGTRLSVL.